Here is one T cell receptor (beta chain) with its context. This record belongs to a study of blood T cell repertoires in COVID-19. Produced via immunoSEQ multiplex PCR; TCRdb's table is partial and in-frame only. Among hundreds of thousands of clones, about 90% were seen once, and the ten largest hold less than 4.5%. The receptor was isolated from a woman aged 25 to 39 with acute COVID-19. The material sequenced was PBMCs or T cells enriched from blood (not recorded which).

CDR3 residues: CAINIFNYGYTF. The CDR3 DNA follows: TGTGCCATCAATATTTTTAACTATGGCTACACCTTC. This rearrangement joins TRBV10-3 to TRBJ1-2; D remains unclear. The CDR3 contains 12 residues. Germline V gene data show CDR1 as ENHRY and CDR2 as SYGVKD. V was pared by 7 bases and J by 1 base, with 7 bases between.